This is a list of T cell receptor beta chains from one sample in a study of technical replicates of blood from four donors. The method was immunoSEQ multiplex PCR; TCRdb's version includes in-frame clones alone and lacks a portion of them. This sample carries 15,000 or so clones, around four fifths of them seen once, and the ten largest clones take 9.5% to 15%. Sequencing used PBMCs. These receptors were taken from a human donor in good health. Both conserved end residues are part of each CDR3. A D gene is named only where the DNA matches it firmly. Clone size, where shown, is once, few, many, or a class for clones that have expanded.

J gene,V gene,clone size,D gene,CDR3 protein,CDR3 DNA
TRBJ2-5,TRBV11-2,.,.,CASSLDQAGTQYF,TGTGCCAGCAGCTTAGACCAGGCAGGGACCCAGTACTTC
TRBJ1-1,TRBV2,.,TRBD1,CASNRDRSENTEAFF,TGTGCCAGCAACCGGGACAGGTCTGAGAACACTGAAGCTTTCTTT
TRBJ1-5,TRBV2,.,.,CASSRTGSNQPQHF,TGTGCCAGCAGTAGAACAGGGTCCAATCAGCCCCAGCATTTT
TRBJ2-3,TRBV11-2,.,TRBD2,CASRSLAGGADTQYF,TGTGCCAGCAGGTCTCTAGCGGGAGGGGCAGATACGCAGTATTTT
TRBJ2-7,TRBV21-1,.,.,CASSKGGRRTYEQYF,TGTGCCAGCAGCAAAGGAGGTCGAAGAACCTACGAGCAGTACTTC
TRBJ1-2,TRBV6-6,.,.,CASSSSVLVGYTF,TGTGCCAGCAGTTCGTCAGTTCTGGTTGGCTACACCTTC
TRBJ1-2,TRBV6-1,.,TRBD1,CASSSADRNPYGYTF,TGTGCCAGCAGTTCTGCGGACAGGAACCCCTATGGCTACACCTTC
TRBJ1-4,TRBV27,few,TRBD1,CASSWPTGSVEKLFF,TGTGCCAGCAGTTGGCCGACAGGGTCTGTTGAAAAACTGTTTTTT
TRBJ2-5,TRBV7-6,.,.,CASSFSYQETQYF,TGTGCCAGCAGCTTTTCCTACCAAGAGACCCAGTACTTC
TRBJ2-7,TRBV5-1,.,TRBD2,CASSYRLAGGSQTYEQYF,TGCGCCAGCAGCTATCGACTAGCGGGAGGGTCCCAGACCTACGAGCAGTACTTC
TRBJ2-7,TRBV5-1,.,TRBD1,CASSLDRVNEQYF,TGCGCCAGCAGTTTAGACAGGGTCAATGAGCAGTACTTC
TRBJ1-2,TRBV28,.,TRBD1,CASSHGQGINYGYTF,TGTGCCAGCAGTCACGGACAGGGTATTAACTATGGCTACACCTTC
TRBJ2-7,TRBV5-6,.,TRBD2,CASSRLAGVAYEQYF,TGTGCCAGCAGCCGACTAGCGGGAGTTGCCTACGAGCAGTACTTC
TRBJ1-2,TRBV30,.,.,CAFPHRGYGYTF,TGTGCCTTTCCCCACCGGGGCTATGGCTACACCTTC
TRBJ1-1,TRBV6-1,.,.,CASRKGSAGDTEAFF,TGTGCCAGCAGGAAAGGATCCGCCGGGGACACTGAAGCTTTCTTT
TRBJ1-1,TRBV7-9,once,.,CASSLSTGNTEAFF,TGTGCCAGCAGCCTCAGTACAGGGAACACTGAAGCTTTCTTT
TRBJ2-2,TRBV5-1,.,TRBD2,CASSFGLAGGPYNTGELFF,TGCGCCAGCAGCTTTGGACTAGCGGGAGGGCCGTATAACACCGGGGAGCTGTTTTTT
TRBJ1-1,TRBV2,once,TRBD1,CATGQGKGLNTEAFF,TGTGCCACCGGACAGGGGAAAGGTTTGAACACTGAAGCTTTCTTT
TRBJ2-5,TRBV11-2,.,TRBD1,CASSSDRGRAETQYF,TGTGCCAGCAGCTCGGACAGGGGGCGCGCAGAGACCCAGTACTTC
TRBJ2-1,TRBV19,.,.,CASGLRGYNEQFF,TGTGCGTCGGGACTCCGGGGGTACAATGAGCAGTTCTTC
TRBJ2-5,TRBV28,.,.,CASSLAIPGETQYF,TGTGCCAGCAGTTTGGCCATCCCCGGGGAGACCCAGTACTTC
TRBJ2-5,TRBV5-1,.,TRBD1,CASRQGGETQYF,TGCGCCAGCCGACAGGGGGGGGAGACCCAGTACTTC
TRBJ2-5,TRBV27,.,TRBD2,CASTPRGGRKTQYF,TGTGCCAGCACCCCTCGGGGAGGGAGGAAGACCCAGTACTTC
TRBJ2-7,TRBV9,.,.,CASSPRREQYF,TGTGCCAGCAGCCCCAGGAGGGAGCAGTACTTC
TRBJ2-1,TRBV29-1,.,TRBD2,CSVEVLAGIGQFF,TGCAGCGTTGAAGTACTAGCGGGAATAGGGCAGTTCTTC
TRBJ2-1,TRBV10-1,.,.,CATSRGTYNEQFF,TGCGCCACCAGTCGGGGTACCTACAATGAGCAGTTCTTC
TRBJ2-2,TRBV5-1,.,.,CASREGGNTGELFF,TGCGCCAGCAGAGAGGGAGGGAACACCGGGGAGCTGTTTTTT
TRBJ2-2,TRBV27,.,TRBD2,CASSLGAGSAGELFF,TGTGCCAGCAGTTTAGGAGCGGGAAGTGCCGGGGAGCTGTTTTTT
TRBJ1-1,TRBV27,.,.,CASSSMNTEAFF,TGTGCCAGCAGTTCTATGAACACTGAAGCTTTCTTT
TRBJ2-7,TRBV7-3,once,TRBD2,CASSFTVGGPHEQYF,TGTGCCAGCAGCTTCACGGTGGGAGGGCCCCACGAGCAGTACTTC
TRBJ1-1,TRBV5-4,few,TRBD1,CASQITGDLMNTEAFF,TGTGCCAGCCAGATAACAGGGGACCTCATGAACACTGAAGCTTTCTTT
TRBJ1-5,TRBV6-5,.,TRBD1,CATRPRQGFQPQHF,TGTGCCACTCGACCCCGACAGGGGTTTCAGCCCCAGCATTTT
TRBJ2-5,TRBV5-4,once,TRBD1,CASSLGGTGGEETQYF,TGTGCCAGCAGCTTGGGTGGAACAGGGGGCGAAGAGACCCAGTACTTC
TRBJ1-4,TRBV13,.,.,CASSREQNEKLFF,TGTGCCAGCAGCCGAGAGCAAAATGAAAAACTGTTTTTT
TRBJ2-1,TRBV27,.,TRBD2,CASSLRVLAGYNEQFF,TGTGCCAGCAGTTTGAGGGTACTAGCGGGGTACAATGAGCAGTTCTTC
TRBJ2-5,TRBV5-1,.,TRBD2,CASSASGSWEETQYF,TGCGCCAGCAGTGCTAGCGGGAGTTGGGAAGAGACCCAGTACTTC
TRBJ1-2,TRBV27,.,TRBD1,CASSLGTGLYGYTF,TGTGCCAGCAGTTTAGGGACAGGGCTCTATGGCTACACCTTC
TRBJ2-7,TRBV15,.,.,CATREGLARSLEQYF,TGTGCCACCCGAGAAGGGCTAGCGAGAAGCCTCGAGCAGTACTTC
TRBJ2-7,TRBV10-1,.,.,CASSESRGSSYEQYF,TGCGCCAGCAGTGAGTCCCGGGGTAGCTCCTACGAGCAGTACTTC
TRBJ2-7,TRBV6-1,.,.,CASRDYTYEQYF,TGTGCCAGCAGGGACTACACCTACGAGCAGTACTTC
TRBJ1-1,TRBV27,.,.,CASRSGLNTEAFF,TGTGCCAGCAGATCAGGGTTGAACACTGAAGCTTTCTTT
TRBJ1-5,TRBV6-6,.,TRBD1,CASRPDREVDQPQHF,TGTGCCAGCAGACCTGACAGGGAGGTCGATCAGCCCCAGCATTTT
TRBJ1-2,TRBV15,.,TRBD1,CATSRDLQGGGYTF,TGTGCCACCAGCAGAGATCTACAGGGGGGTGGCTACACCTTC
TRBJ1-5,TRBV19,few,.,CASTPMGGGGQPQHF,TGTGCCAGTACACCGATGGGAGGGGGAGGTCAGCCCCAGCATTTT
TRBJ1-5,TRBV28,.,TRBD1,CASRPGTGGYSNQPQHF,TGTGCCAGCAGGCCCGGGACAGGGGGTTATAGCAATCAGCCCCAGCATTTT
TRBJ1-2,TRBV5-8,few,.,CASSLVTVGGYTF,TGTGCCAGCAGCTTGGTGACAGTTGGAGGCTACACCTTC
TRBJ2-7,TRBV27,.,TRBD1,CASSLLPGQGDEQYF,TGTGCCAGCAGTTTACTCCCGGGACAGGGCGACGAGCAGTACTTC
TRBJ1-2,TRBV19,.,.,CASSIGLWNGYTF,TGTGCCAGTAGTATCGGACTCTGGAATGGCTACACCTTC
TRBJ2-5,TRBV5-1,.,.,CASSFEGGGAETQYF,TGCGCCAGCAGCTTTGAGGGAGGAGGGGCAGAGACCCAGTACTTC
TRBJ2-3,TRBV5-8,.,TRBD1,CASSQGQGLIDTQYF,TGTGCCAGCAGCCAGGGACAGGGGCTTATTGATACGCAGTATTTT
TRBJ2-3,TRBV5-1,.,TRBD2,CASRLAGSTDTQYF,TGCGCCAGTCGACTAGCGGGAAGCACAGATACGCAGTATTTT
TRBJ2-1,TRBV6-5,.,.,CASSYSRGSSYNEQFF,TGTGCCAGCAGTTACTCTCGGGGGAGCTCCTACAATGAGCAGTTCTTC
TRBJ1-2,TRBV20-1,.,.,CSASRDYGYTF,TGCAGTGCAAGCAGGGACTATGGCTACACCTTC
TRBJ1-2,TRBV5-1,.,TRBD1,CASSLVRDRGSYGYTF,TGCGCCAGCAGCTTGGTAAGGGACAGGGGAAGCTATGGCTACACCTTC
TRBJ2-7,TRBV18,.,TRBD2,CASSPNSFRRLASSYEQYF,TGTGCCAGCTCACCCAACTCATTTCGGCGACTAGCGAGTTCCTACGAGCAGTACTTC
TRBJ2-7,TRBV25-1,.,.,CASSATGSYEQYF,TGTGCCAGCAGTGCCACAGGGTCCTACGAGCAGTACTTC